The subject of this entry is one TCR beta chain. What it binds is not known. These data originate in a study of cytomegalovirus exposure and HLA in healthy donors. The CDR3 contains 15 residues. The ends were cut back, 1 base at V and 7 bases at J, with 16 bases in the middle. Germline V CDR1 and CDR2: MNHNS, SASEGT. Findings of the study overall: It was reportedly the case that the classifier diagnosed cytomegalovirus status with high specificity and sensitivity. About 87% or about 30% of the time was how often most TCR beta V segments were productive, according to an earlier analysis.

Vbeta (60) and Jbeta (13) primers were used in the PCR. TCRdb's copy holds only in-frame clones and misses some; the assay was immunoSEQ multiplex PCR. The table has over 200,000 clones, 85% to 90% seen once. The sequence derives from a human donor in good health. V and J are TRBV6-1 and TRBJ1-2, with no clear D. The sequencing input was PBMCs. This CDR3 is CASSEGSGRESGYTF. The CDR3 DNA is TGTGCCAGCAGTGAAGGGTCAGGCCGAGAGAGTGGCTACACCTTC.